The 24 T cell receptor beta chains below were found in one sample sequenced in a study of HIV-infected patients and healthy controls. TCRdb re-called the 5' RACE reads with MiXCR, one entry per CDR3 protein. The sample carries around 18,000 distinct CDR3 sequences, about 16% recorded once. Source material: CD8+ T cells from blood. The source is a human donor in good health.

This clonotype has a handful of counts. V and J are TRBV6-4 and TRBJ2-3, with 7 positions matching TRBD1. The CDR3 length is 15 residues. With V trimmed by 0 bases and J by 4 bases, 4 bases remained unmatched. CDR1 is MRHNA and CDR2 is SNTAGT in the germline V gene. CDR3 region: CASSDSAQGADTQYF. CDR3 bases: TGTGCCAGCAGTGACTCGGCCCAGGGGGCAGATACGCAGTATTTT.

In this sample, this clonotype turned up many times. V is TRBV7-8 and J is TRBJ2-6; 8 nucleotides align to TRBD1. CDR1 SGHVS and CDR2 FQNEAQ come from the germline V gene. Losses at the gene ends were 5 bases for V and 2 bases for J; bases not matched to a gene: 11. This CDR3 spans 18 amino acids. CDR3 region: CASSRRTGIDAGANVLTF. In DNA form, the CDR3 reads TGTGCCAGCAGCCGTCGGACAGGGATTGATGCTGGGGCCAACGTCCTGACTTTC.

This clonotype was seen repeatedly, ten times or more. V and J are TRBV7-2 and TRBJ1-1; the D is unclear. This CDR3 contains 14 residues. Between the trimmed V and J ends, which lost 4 bases and 1 base, there was a span of 10 bases. Germline values: CDR1 SGHTA, CDR2 FQGNSA. The DNA of the CDR3 is TGTGCCAGCAGCTCAGGCCTGGGGAACACTGAAGCTTTCTTT. Translation: CASSSGLGNTEAFF.

This clonotype was picked up many times. The gene calls are TRBV12-5 and TRBJ2-1, with 11 bases lining up with TRBD2. Germline-derived CDR1 and CDR2 are LGHNT and FRNRAP. V lost 2 bases, J lost 7 bases, and 10 bases stayed unmatched. The CDR3 totals 17 residues. CDR3 DNA: TGTGCTAGTGGTTTGAGTTATACCCGGACTAGCGGGAATGAGCAGTTCTTC. It specifies CASGLSYTRTSGNEQFF.

This rearrangement joins TRBV7-2 to TRBJ2-3, with a possible D match to TRBD2 (5 bases). The CDR3 has 16 residues. V lost 5 bases and J lost 4, with 19 bases in between. Germline CDR1 SGHTA, CDR2 FQGNSA. The CDR3: CASSQFYSYGADTQYF. In nucleotides, the CDR3 is TGTGCCAGCAGCCAGTTTTATAGCTACGGGGCAGATACGCAGTATTTT.

This clonotype came up many times. The chain employs TRBV14 and TRBJ1-4, with unresolved D. There are 15 residues in the CDR3. The V gene's germline CDR1 is SGHDN and CDR2 FVKESK. The V and J ends lost 0 bases and 6 bases respectively, with 11 bases between them. The CDR3, as DNA: TGTGCCAGCAGCCAAGAAGTCGGGAGGGATGAAAAACTGTTTTTT. Protein sequence: CASSQEVGRDEKLFF. Supplemented by reference TRBV14 and TRBJ1-4, the full variable domain reads EAGVTQFPSHSVIEKGQTVTLRCDPISGHDNLYWYRRVMGKEIKFLLHFVKESKQDESGMPNNRFLAERTGGTYSTLKVQPAELEDSGVYFCASSQEVGRDEKLFFGSGTQLSVL.

The CDR3 DNA is TGTGCCATCAGTGAGCCTGCGGATCCCGGTTATACGCAGTATTTT. It codes for CAISEPADPGYTQYF. This chain joins TRBV10-3 and TRBJ2-3, with D unclear. Germline CDR1 reads ENHRY; CDR2 reads SYGVKD. The CDR3 contains 15 residues. V was cut by 2 bases and J by 7 bases, with 16 bases left in between.

This clonotype has a count of ten or more. The V gene is TRBV20-1, the J gene TRBJ2-1; D not certain. Trimming took off 1 base at V and 6 bases at J, with 7 bases between the two ends. Germline V CDR1 and CDR2: DFQATT, SNEGSKA (reference sequence). This CDR3 has 12 amino acids. Here the CDR3 reads CSARGEFNEQFF. CDR3 nucleotide sequence: TGCAGTGCTAGAGGAGAGTTCAATGAGCAGTTCTTC.

The chain recombines TRBV5-6 with TRBJ1-2; D ambiguous. V shed 2 bases and J shed 2 bases, with 10 bases lying between them. There are 14 residues in the CDR3. Germline V gives CDR1 SGHDT, CDR2 YYEEEE. DNA of the CDR3: TGTGCCAGCAGCTTCCCAGGAACGAACTATGGCTACACCTTC. Residues: CASSFPGTNYGYTF. The whole variable domain, filled in from reference TRBV5-6 and TRBJ1-2, reads DAGVTQSPTHLIKTRGQQVTLRCSPKSGHDTVSWYQQALGQGPQFIFQYYEEEERQRGNFPDRFSGHQFPNYSSELNVNALLLGDSALYLCASSFPGTNYGYTFGSGTRLTVV.

The chain recombines TRBV5-6 with TRBJ2-1, with 12 positions matching TRBD2. Trimming at V came to 4 bases and at J to 2 bases, leaving 16 bases not matched to a gene. From germline, CDR1 is SGHDT and CDR2 YYEEEE. The CDR3 contains 20 residues. The CDR3 is CASSTSSGGGRTPPYNEQFF. DNA for the CDR3: TGTGCCAGCAGCACCTCTAGCGGGGGGGGACGGACCCCACCCTACAATGAGCAGTTCTTC.

This clonotype turned up a few times. The chain has TRBV3-1 and TRBJ1-1, with TRBD1 matching over 9 bases. Germline lookup yields CDR1 LGHDT and CDR2 YNNKEL (reference sequence). The CDR3 loop spans 16 amino acids. V trimming: 4 bases; J trimming: 1 base; junction bases outside the gene matches: 7. CDR3 protein: CASSRNRGLGNTEAFF. The CDR3 DNA follows: TGTGCCAGCAGCCGAAACAGGGGGCTGGGGAACACTGAAGCTTTCTTT. The full variable domain, completed using reference TRBV3-1 and TRBJ1-1, is DTAVSQTPKYLVTQMGNDKSIKCEQNLGHDTMYWYKQDSKKFLKIMFSYNNKELIINETVPNRFSPKSPDKAHLNLHINSLELGDSAVYFCASSRNRGLGNTEAFFGQGTRLTVV.

This clonotype was picked up many times. The chain recombines TRBV4-3 with TRBJ2-7; no clear D gene. Germline lookup yields CDR1 LGHNA and CDR2 YSLEER. This CDR3 region has 15 residues. Trimming cost V 3 bases and J 1 base, with 13 bases left between them. The CDR3 DNA follows: TGCGCCAGCAGCCATGAACTTTCAGAGTCCTACGAGCAGTACTTC. Its translation is CASSHELSESYEQYF.

CDR3 amino acids: CASSLGRGQRSYNEQFF. CDR3 in DNA: TGTGCCAGCAGCTTAGGAAGGGGACAGCGCTCCTACAATGAGCAGTTCTTC. The chain recombines TRBV11-2 with TRBJ2-1; 7 bases fit TRBD1. The CDR3 sequence is 17 residues long. Germline assignment: CDR1 SGHAT and CDR2 FQNNGV. The J segment lost 0 bases and the V segment lost 1 base, leaving 6 bases of the junction unmatched.

Ten or more counts support this clonotype. The gene calls are TRBV4-1 and TRBJ2-5, with D perhaps matching TRBD2 (5 bases). CDR1 is MGHRA, CDR2 YSYEKL, per germline. The CDR3 is 17 amino acids. V shed 0 bases and J shed 1 base, with 15 bases lying between them. CDR3 sequence: CASSQDGISGFQETQYF. The CDR3 DNA reads TGCGCCAGCAGCCAAGACGGGATAAGCGGTTTCCAAGAGACCCAGTACTTC.

The genes are TRBV28 and TRBJ2-3; D ambiguous. Germline loops: CDR1 MDHEN, CDR2 SYDVKM. V lost 6 bases and J lost 2, with 15 bases in between. The CDR3 length is 15 residues. For the CDR3, the DNA is TGTGCCAGCAGCTCACCGGGCCAAGACACAGATACGCAGTATTTT. Its protein is CASSSPGQDTDTQYF. The full variable domain, rest sourced from reference TRBV28 and TRBJ2-3, is DVKVTQSSRYLVKRTGEKVFLECVQDMDHENMFWYRQDPGLGLRLIYFSYDVKMKEKGDIPEGYSVSREKKERFSLILESASTNQTSMYLCASSSPGQDTDTQYFGPGTRLTVL.

This clonotype came up a few times. The J gene is TRBJ2-1, the V gene TRBV12-3 or TRBV12-4; D perhaps matches TRBD2 (5 bases). CDR3 size: 13 residues. The V and J ends lost 4 bases and 4 bases respectively, with 8 bases between them. The CDR3 DNA is TGTGCCAGCAGTTCCCCGGGGTACAATGAGCAGTTCTTC. It is translated as CASSSPGYNEQFF.

This clonotype was seen ten or more times. V usage is TRBV11-2 and J usage is TRBJ2-7; D is ambiguous. The V gene lost 1 base and the J gene lost 6 bases, with 7 bases spanning the gap. Per the germline V gene, CDR1 is SGHAT and CDR2 is FQNNGV. The CDR3 covers 12 residues. In DNA form, the CDR3 reads TGTGCCAGCAGCTTAGGGGCTGGCGAGCAGTACTTC. This sequence encodes CASSLGAGEQYF.

This chain uses TRBV6-5 with TRBJ2-2; D may be TRBD1 or TRBD2 (5 bases each). V dropped 2 bases and J dropped 0 bases, with 13 bases sitting between them. Germline CDR1 and CDR2: MNHEY and SVGAGI. The length of the CDR3 is 17 residues. CDR3 bases: TGTGCCAGCAGTTACCCCCGGGACGGAACGAACACCGGGGAGCTGTTTTTT. Translated, it gives CASSYPRDGTNTGELFF.

The sample holds a few counts of this clonotype. The CDR3 spells CASTTWGVLTDTQYF. The CDR3 coding sequence is TGTGCCAGCACCACTTGGGGAGTACTCACAGATACGCAGTATTTT. The chain uses TRBV5-6 and TRBJ2-3; perhaps TRBD2 as D (5 bases). Germline lookup yields CDR1 SGHDT and CDR2 YYEEEE. This CDR3 has 15 residues. Trimming took off 6 bases at V and 2 bases at J, with 16 bases between the two ends.

The rearrangement links TRBV12-3 or TRBV12-4 to TRBJ2-3; 7 bases agree with TRBD2. This CDR3 region has 14 residues. V lost 8 bases to trimming and J lost 4 bases; unmatched junction nucleotides: 9. CDR3 in DNA: TGTGCCAGCGGGGGGGGTCAGGCCCCAGATACGCAGTATTTT. It encodes CASGGGQAPDTQYF.

As for this clonotype: Possible read error: a much larger clone is one base away. V gene TRBV7-9 combines with J gene TRBJ2-1; 8 bases are a match to TRBD2. CDR1 SEHNR and CDR2 FQNEAQ come from the germline V gene (reference sequence). J gave up 8 bases and V 4 bases, and 13 bases lay outside the gene matches. The CDR3 is 16 residues long. The CDR3: CASSSTCGTRPYEQFF. DNA of the CDR3: TGTGCCAGCAGCTCAACTTGTGGGACTAGGCCTTATGAGCAGTTCTTC. The full variable domain, with the rest looked up from reference TRBV7-9 and TRBJ2-1, is DTGVSQNPRHKITKRGQNVTFRCDPISEHNRLYWYRQTLGQGPEFLTYFQNEAQLEKSRLLSDRFSAERPKGSFSTLEIQRTEQGDSAMYLCASSSTCGTRPYEQFFGPGTRLTVL.

This clonotype was detected ten times or more. J is TRBJ2-3 and V is TRBV2; 9 bases are a match to TRBD1. V was clipped by 6 bases and J by 3 bases; unmatched bases: 7. The CDR3 sequence is 15 residues long. Germline-derived CDR1 and CDR2 are SNHLY and FYNNEI. CDR3 in DNA: TGTGCCAGCAGGCCCCCGGACAGGGGAACAGATACGCAGTATTTT. Its protein product is CASRPPDRGTDTQYF.

This clonotype showed up many times. The chain carries TRBV27 and TRBJ2-7; 10 bases align to TRBD1. The CDR3 runs 15 residues. V lost 5 bases and J lost 5; bases outside the gene matches: 9. Germline loops: CDR1 MNHEY, CDR2 SMNVEV (reference sequence). The CDR3 sequence: CASSGLGQGQNEQYF. The DNA for the CDR3 is TGTGCCAGCAGTGGCTTGGGACAGGGGCAAAACGAGCAGTACTTC.

The chain combines TRBV30 with TRBJ1-3; D possibly corresponds to TRBD1 (6 bases). Germline V gives CDR1 GTSNPN, CDR2 SVGIG (reference sequence). With 0 bases removed from V and 3 bases from J, the gap between germline ends came to 9 bases. The length of the CDR3 is 14 residues. The CDR3 spells CAWSVGGIGNTIYF. The DNA of the CDR3 is TGTGCCTGGAGTGTGGGGGGCATTGGAAACACCATATATTTT. The full variable domain, completed using reference TRBV30 and TRBJ1-3, is SQTIHQWPATLVQPVGSPLSLECTVEGTSNPNLYWYRQAAGRGLQLLFYSVGIGQISSEVPQNLSASRPQDRQFILSSKKLLLSDSGFYLCAWSVGGIGNTIYFGEGSWLTVV.